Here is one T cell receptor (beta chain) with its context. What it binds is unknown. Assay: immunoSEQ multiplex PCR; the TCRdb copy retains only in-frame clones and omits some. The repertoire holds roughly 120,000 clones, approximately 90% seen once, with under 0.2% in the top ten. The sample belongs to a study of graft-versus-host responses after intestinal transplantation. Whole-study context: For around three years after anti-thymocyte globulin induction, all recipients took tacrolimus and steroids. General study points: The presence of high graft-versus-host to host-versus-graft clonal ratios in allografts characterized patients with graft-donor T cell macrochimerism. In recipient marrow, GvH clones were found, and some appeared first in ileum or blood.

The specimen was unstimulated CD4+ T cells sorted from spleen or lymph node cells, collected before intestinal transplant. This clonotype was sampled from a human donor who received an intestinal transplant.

The CDR3 sequence: CASSERTRGQPQHF. The DNA of the CDR3 is TGTGCCAGCAGTGAACGGACGCGGGGTCAGCCCCAGCATTTT. V usage is TRBV2 and J usage is TRBJ1-5; no clear D gene. The germline V and J ends were trimmed by 2 bases and 6 bases, with 11 bases remaining between them. Per germline, CDR1 SNHLY and CDR2 FYNNEI. The CDR3 is made up of 14 amino acids.